Listed below are T cell receptor beta chains from one sample, sequenced in a study of blood T cell repertoires in COVID-19. Sequenced by immunoSEQ multiplex PCR; TCRdb stores in-frame clones only, minus some. Of about 330,000 clones listed, roughly 85% are singletons. Source material: peripheral blood. Every receptor here comes from a human donor in a cohort sampled during active COVID-19. CDR3s include the opening cysteine and the closing phenylalanine or tryptophan. The D gene is left open where the match is weak. Clone size is stated in some rows and not others, as once, few, many or a class when expanded.

V gene	J gene	D gene	clone size	CDR3 protein	CDR3 DNA
TRBV27	TRBJ2-7	.	.	CASRGGGNYEQYF	TGTGCCAGCAGGGGAGGGGGAAACTACGAGCAGTACTTC
TRBV3-1/TRBV3-2	TRBJ2-7	.	.	CASSQNQDFYEQYF	TGTGCCAGCAGCCAAAACCAGGACTTTTACGAGCAGTACTTC
TRBV10-3	TRBJ2-6	TRBD1	.	CAINRDRGRAAGANVLTF	TGTGCCATCAATAGGGACAGGGGGCGGGCTGCTGGGGCCAACGTCCTGACTTTC
TRBV4-2	TRBJ2-4	.	.	CASSQDSEVKAGKNIQYF	TGTGCCAGCAGCCAAGATTCGGAGGTCAAGGCTGGCAAAAACATTCAGTACTTC
TRBV2	TRBJ1-2	TRBD1	.	CASSRPRQGGGYTF	TGTGCCAGCAGTCGACCGAGACAGGGTGGGGGCTACACCTTC
TRBV30	TRBJ2-2	.	.	CAWIPDTGELFF	TGTGCCTGGATTCCCGACACCGGGGAGCTGTTTTTT
TRBV5-4	TRBJ2-1	.	.	CASSLFRDSYNEQFF	TGTGCCAGCAGCTTGTTCAGGGACTCCTACAATGAGCAGTTCTTC
TRBV5-1	TRBJ2-2	.	.	CASSLDRGLTGELFF	TGCGCCAGCAGCTTGGATCGGGGGTTGACCGGGGAGCTGTTTTTT
TRBV12-3/TRBV12-4	TRBJ1-3	.	.	CASSSNSGNTIYF	TGTGCCAGCAGTTCGAACAGTGGAAACACCATATATTTT
TRBV7-6	TRBJ1-1	.	.	CASSRWEVWNTEAFF	TGTGCCAGCAGCCGTTGGGAGGTTTGGAACACTGAAGCTTTCTTT
TRBV13	TRBJ1-2	TRBD1	.	CASSAWDREAYGYTF	TGTGCCAGCAGTGCCTGGGACAGGGAAGCCTATGGCTACACCTTC
TRBV6-5	TRBJ1-1	.	.	CASRPNIGGAFF	TGTGCCAGCAGACCAAACATAGGGGGAGCTTTCTTT
TRBV20-1	TRBJ1-1	.	.	CSIRGNTEAFF	TGCAGCATCCGGGGAAACACTGAAGCTTTCTTT
TRBV10-3	TRBJ2-3	.	.	CAAQGPHTGFGDTQYF	TGTGCCGCTCAGGGCCCCCACACAGGGTTCGGAGATACGCAGTATTTT
TRBV5-1	TRBJ2-1	.	.	CASGGPLDEQFF	TGCGCGTCCGGGGGGCCGTTGGATGAGCAGTTCTTC
TRBV29-1	TRBJ1-2	.	.	CSARGGNYGYTF	TGCAGCGCCCGGGGAGGGAACTATGGCTACACCTTC
TRBV24-1	TRBJ2-2	.	.	CATSDFGQNTGELFF	TGTGCCACCAGTGATTTTGGCCAGAACACCGGGGAGCTGTTTTTT
TRBV6-5	TRBJ2-5	TRBD1	.	CASRWDSFSGTQYF	TGTGCCAGCAGGTGGGACAGCTTCTCGGGGACCCAGTACTTC
TRBV6-6	TRBJ2-3	.	.	CASSLTDTQYF	TGTGCCAGCAGTTTAACAGATACGCAGTATTTT
TRBV5-6	TRBJ1-6	TRBD1	.	CASSPSPQGNNSPLHF	TGTGCCAGCAGCCCTTCCCCACAGGGGAATAATTCACCCCTCCACTTT
TRBV6-1	TRBJ2-7	TRBD1	.	CASSEQGAWVSYEQYF	TGTGCCAGCAGTGAACAGGGGGCGTGGGTCTCCTACGAGCAGTACTTC
TRBV7-2	TRBJ2-7	.	.	CASSLEQYTYEQYF	TGTGCCAGCAGCTTAGAACAGTACACCTACGAGCAGTACTTC
TRBV24-1	TRBJ1-3	.	.	CAAAESSGNTIYF	TGTGCCGCCGCAGAAAGCTCTGGAAACACCATATATTTT
TRBV5-1	TRBJ2-5	.	.	CASSLYRGGETQYF	TGCGCCAGCAGCTTGTACAGGGGAGGAGAGACCCAGTACTTC
TRBV24-1	TRBJ1-2	TRBD1	once	CATSDTGQGYGYTF	TGTGCCACCAGTGATACGGGACAGGGATATGGCTACACCTTC
TRBV7-8	TRBJ1-3	.	.	CASSLGGGNTIYF	TGTGCCAGCAGCTTAGGCGGCGGAAACACCATATATTTT
TRBV6-5	TRBJ1-1	TRBD1	.	CASNTGGYTEAFF	TGTGCCAGCAATACAGGGGGGTATACTGAAGCTTTCTTT
TRBV6-6	TRBJ1-5	.	.	CASSYSIQRINQPQHF	TGTGCCAGCAGTTACTCGATACAGAGAATCAATCAGCCCCAGCATTTT
TRBV5-1	TRBJ2-3	.	.	CASSPISEGYTDTQYF	TGCGCCAGCAGCCCCATTTCGGAGGGATACACAGATACGCAGTATTTT
TRBV6-1	TRBJ1-2	TRBD1	.	CASSESGAGGYGYTF	TGTGCCAGCAGTGAATCAGGGGCAGGGGGCTATGGCTACACCTTC
TRBV11-2	TRBJ2-1	.	.	CASSYNRWSYNEQFF	TGTGCCAGCAGCTACAACAGGTGGTCCTACAATGAGCAGTTCTTC
TRBV11-2	TRBJ2-1	.	.	CASSLVRGRFNEQFF	TGTGCCAGCAGCTTAGTAAGGGGTAGATTCAATGAGCAGTTCTTC
TRBV5-6	TRBJ1-1	.	.	CASSLTPVGEAFF	TGTGCCAGCAGCTTGACACCCGTTGGTGAAGCTTTCTTT
TRBV27	TRBJ2-1	.	.	CASSLKSSGAKEQFF	TGTGCCAGCAGTTTGAAGTCGTCAGGGGCAAAGGAGCAGTTCTTC
TRBV12-5	TRBJ1-2	.	.	CASGFRPSYGYTF	TGTGCTAGTGGTTTTAGGCCTAGCTATGGCTACACCTTC
TRBV3-1/TRBV3-2	TRBJ1-5	.	.	CASSPQGRNQPQHF	TGTGCCAGCAGCCCACAGGGACGGAATCAGCCCCAGCATTTT
TRBV2	TRBJ2-7	.	.	CASSAVAYEQYF	TGTGCCAGCAGTGCAGTCGCCTACGAGCAGTACTTC
TRBV5-1	TRBJ2-1	TRBD2	.	CASSPRGADNNEQFF	TGCGCCAGCAGCCCGCGGGGGGCCGATAACAATGAGCAGTTCTTC
TRBV20-1	TRBJ1-5	TRBD1	.	CSASTGGQPQHF	TGCAGTGCTAGTACAGGGGGTCAGCCCCAGCATTTT
TRBV18	TRBJ2-2	.	.	CASSTRQKNTGELFF	TGTGCCAGCTCAACCAGACAGAAGAACACCGGGGAGCTGTTTTTT
TRBV30	TRBJ1-4	.	.	CAWSAGVGGNEKLFF	TGTGCCTGGTCGGCAGGGGTGGGTGGAAATGAAAAACTGTTTTTT
TRBV11-2	TRBJ1-2	.	.	CASSPPHEVYGYTF	TGTGCCAGCAGCCCACCACACGAGGTCTATGGCTACACCTTC
TRBV6-5	TRBJ1-2	TRBD1	.	CASRVGTAQNYGYTF	TGTGCCAGCAGGGTGGGGACAGCCCAAAACTATGGCTACACCTTC
TRBV9	TRBJ1-1	.	.	CASSVQEDTEAFF	TGTGCCAGCAGCGTACAAGAGGACACTGAAGCTTTCTTT
TRBV5-6	TRBJ1-2	.	.	CASRVRQNYGYTF	TGTGCCAGCAGAGTTAGACAGAACTATGGCTACACCTTC
TRBV24-1	TRBJ2-1	TRBD1	.	CATSDFSDRANEQFF	TGTGCCACCAGTGATTTTAGCGACAGGGCCAATGAGCAGTTCTTC
TRBV7-3	TRBJ2-5	.	once	CASSFQTGETQYF	TGTGCCAGCAGCTTCCAGACGGGTGAGACCCAGTACTTC
TRBV2	TRBJ1-6	TRBD1	.	CASREDRGGAKNSPLHF	TGTGCCAGCAGGGAAGACAGGGGGGGAGCAAAAAATTCACCCCTCCACTTT
TRBV6-5	TRBJ2-3	.	.	CASIGDITDTQYF	TGTGCCAGCATCGGGGATATCACAGATACGCAGTATTTT
TRBV7-2	TRBJ2-7	.	.	CASSARERQDF	TGTGCCAGCAGCGCCCGGGAGCGGCAGGACTTC
TRBV29-1	TRBJ2-7	.	.	CSVEEVGGSSYEQYF	TGCAGCGTTGAAGAGGTAGGGGGAAGTTCCTACGAGCAGTACTTC
TRBV10-1	TRBJ2-1	.	.	CASSDPRRDEQFF	TGCGCCAGCAGTGACCCCAGGAGGGATGAGCAGTTCTTC
TRBV5-4	TRBJ2-1	.	.	CASSLFSGEQFF	TGTGCCAGCAGCTTGTTTTCCGGGGAGCAGTTCTTC